Below, 10 T cell receptor beta chains from the same sample are listed, as sequenced in a study of cytomegalovirus exposure and HLA in healthy donors. The data were produced by immunoSEQ multiplex PCR, yet TCRdb's version contains in-frame clones alone and is incomplete. The profile shows over 150,000 clones, approximately 86% of them singletons. The specimen was PBMCs. Source of these receptors: a man between 18 and 35 years old in good health and CMV-seropositive.

The V call is TRBV30, the J call TRBJ1-1; 10 nucleotides align to TRBD1. V shed 8 bases, J shed 8 bases, and the junction held 11 bases outside the gene matches. This CDR3 contains 13 residues. Germline V gene sequence: CDR1 GTSNPN, CDR2 SVGIG (reference sequence). CDR3 DNA: TGTGCCAGGGCCGGGACAGGGGTTTTGGAAGCTTTCTTT. Translation: CARAGTGVLEAFF.

The J gene is TRBJ1-1, the V gene TRBV5-6; D unclear. CDR3 size: 13 residues. Per germline, CDR1 SGHDT and CDR2 YYEEEE. V shed 0 bases and J shed 0 bases, with 3 bases lying between them. CDR3 DNA sequence: TGTGCCAGCAGCTTGGCTGTGAACACTGAAGCTTTCTTT. Translating it yields CASSLAVNTEAFF.

The rearrangement links TRBV30 to TRBJ2-5; a possible D gene is TRBD2 (7 bases). The V and J ends lost 2 bases and 4 bases respectively, with 11 bases between them. Germline V gene sequence: CDR1 GTSNPN, CDR2 SVGIG (reference sequence). CDR3 length equals 13 residues. As DNA, the CDR3 is TGTGCCTGGAGTCGGCGGGGGCGAGAGACCCAGTACTTC. Amino acids: CAWSRRGRETQYF.

The CDR3 coding sequence is TGTGCCAGCAGTTTGGACAGGGGAGGGACTAATGAAAAACTGTTTTTT. Its protein is CASSLDRGGTNEKLFF. This sequence joins TRBV7-2 and TRBJ1-4; 9 bases match TRBD1. This CDR3 is 16 amino acids long. Germline V lookup: CDR1 SGHTA, CDR2 FQGNSA. Losses at the gene ends were 6 bases for V and 2 bases for J; bases not matched to a gene: 7. The full variable domain, its missing parts supplied by reference TRBV7-2 and TRBJ1-4, is GAGVSQSPSNKVTEKGKDVELRCDPISGHTALYWYRQSLGQGLEFLIYFQGNSAPDKSGLPSDRFSAERTGGSVSTLTIQRTQQEDSAVYLCASSLDRGGTNEKLFFGSGTQLSVL.

In its sample, this clone was seen once. The J gene is TRBJ1-3, the V gene TRBV7-2; D is uncertain. Germline lookup yields CDR1 SGHTA and CDR2 FQGNSA. The CDR3 has 16 residues. Trimming left V 1 base short and J 0 bases short, with 10 bases between. CDR3 sequence: CASSLGLLFSGNTIYF. Written as DNA, the CDR3 is TGTGCCAGCAGCTTAGGCTTACTCTTCTCTGGAAACACCATATATTTT.

V is TRBV5-6 and J is TRBJ2-1; D call uncertain. The CDR3 runs to 13 residues. The germline V gene encodes CDR1 SGHDT and CDR2 YYEEEE. V lost 4 bases and J lost 9, with 14 bases in between. The DNA for the CDR3 is TGTGCCAGCAGCACATTTGTCCCTAGTGAGCAGTTCTTC. Translation gives CASSTFVPSEQFF. Based on the CDR3 plus reference TRBV5-6 and TRBJ2-1, the full variable domain is DAGVTQSPTHLIKTRGQQVTLRCSPKSGHDTVSWYQQALGQGPQFIFQYYEEEERQRGNFPDRFSGHQFPNYSSELNVNALLLGDSALYLCASSTFVPSEQFFGPGTRLTVL.

This sequence joins TRBV18 and TRBJ1-1; 10 positions match TRBD1. The length of the CDR3 is 16 residues. V dropped 3 bases and J dropped 1; count of bases not matched to a gene: 5. CDR1 and CDR2 (germline): KGHSH, LQKENI. The DNA of the CDR3 is TGTGCCAGCTCACCCTGGACAGGGGGGAGGAACACTGAAGCTTTCTTT. Translated: CASSPWTGGRNTEAFF.

CDR3 loop: CAISEGGGYEQYF. Written as DNA, the CDR3 is TGTGCCATCAGTGAGGGGGGAGGTTACGAGCAGTACTTC. This chain links TRBV10-3 with TRBJ2-7; D might be TRBD2 (6 bases). Germline V gene data show CDR1 as ENHRY and CDR2 as SYGVKD. The CDR3 sequence is 13 residues long. Trimming removed 2 bases from V and 4 bases from J, with 9 bases in between.

The DNA of the CDR3 is TGTGCCAGCGGTCGGACTGAAGCTTTCTTT. This sequence encodes CASGRTEAFF. V usage is TRBV6-5 and J usage is TRBJ1-1; D uncertain. CDR1 is MNHEY and CDR2 is SVGAGI in the germline V gene. This CDR3 comprises 10 residues. Trimming shortened V by 8 bases and J by 5 bases, and 6 bases separated the two germline ends.

The rearrangement joins TRBV29-1 to TRBJ2-1; D not resolved. This CDR3 has 17 amino acids. The V gene's germline CDR1 is SQVTM and CDR2 ANQGSEA. Between the trimmed V and J ends, which lost 6 bases and 0 bases, there was a span of 21 bases. This chain's CDR3 is CSVLYVGTESSYNEQFF. The CDR3 DNA follows: TGCAGCGTCCTCTATGTAGGTACGGAGAGCTCCTACAATGAGCAGTTCTTC.